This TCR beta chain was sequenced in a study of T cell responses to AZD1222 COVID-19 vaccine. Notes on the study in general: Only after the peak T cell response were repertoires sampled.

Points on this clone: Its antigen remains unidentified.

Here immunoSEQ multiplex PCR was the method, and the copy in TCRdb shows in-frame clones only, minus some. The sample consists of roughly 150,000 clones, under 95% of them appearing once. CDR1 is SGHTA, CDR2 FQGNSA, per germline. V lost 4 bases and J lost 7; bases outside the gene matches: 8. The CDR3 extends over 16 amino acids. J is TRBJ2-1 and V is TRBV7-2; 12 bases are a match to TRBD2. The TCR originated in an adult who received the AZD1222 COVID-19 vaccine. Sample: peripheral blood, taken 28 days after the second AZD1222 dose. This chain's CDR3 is CASSSSTSGSLNEQFF. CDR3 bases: TGTGCCAGCAGCTCTTCGACTAGCGGGAGTTTGAATGAGCAGTTCTTC.